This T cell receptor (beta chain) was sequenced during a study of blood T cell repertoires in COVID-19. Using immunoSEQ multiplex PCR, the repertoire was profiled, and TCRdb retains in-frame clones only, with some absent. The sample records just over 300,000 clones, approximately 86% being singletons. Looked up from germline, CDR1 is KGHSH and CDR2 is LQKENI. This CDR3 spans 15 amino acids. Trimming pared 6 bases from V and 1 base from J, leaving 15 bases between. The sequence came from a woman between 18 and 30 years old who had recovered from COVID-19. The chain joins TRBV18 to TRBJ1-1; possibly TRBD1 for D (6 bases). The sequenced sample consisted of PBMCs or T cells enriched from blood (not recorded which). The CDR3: CASSRTDSRNTEAFF. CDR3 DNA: TGTGCCAGCTCCCGAACGGACAGCCGGAACACTGAAGCTTTCTTT. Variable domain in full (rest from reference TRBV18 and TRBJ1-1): NAGVMQNPRHLVRRRGQEARLRCSPMKGHSHVYWYRQLPEEGLKFMVYLQKENIIDESGMPKERFSAEFPKEGPSILRIQQVVRGDSAAYFCASSRTDSRNTEAFFGQGTRLTVV.